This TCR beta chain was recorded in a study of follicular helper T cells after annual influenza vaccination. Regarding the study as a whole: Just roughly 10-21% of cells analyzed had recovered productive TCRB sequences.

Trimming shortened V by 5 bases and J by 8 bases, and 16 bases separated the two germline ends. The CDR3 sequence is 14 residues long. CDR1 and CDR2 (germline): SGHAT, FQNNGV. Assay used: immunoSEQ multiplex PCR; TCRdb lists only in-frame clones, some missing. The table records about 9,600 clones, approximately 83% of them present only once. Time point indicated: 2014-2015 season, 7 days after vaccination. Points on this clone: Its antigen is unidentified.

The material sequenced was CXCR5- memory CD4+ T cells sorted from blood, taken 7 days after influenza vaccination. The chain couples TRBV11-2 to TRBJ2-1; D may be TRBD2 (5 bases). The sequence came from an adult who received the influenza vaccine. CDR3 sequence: CASSPPGIGDEQFF. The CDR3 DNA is TGTGCCAGCAGCCCTCCGGGGATCGGGGATGAGCAGTTCTTC.